This note documents a single T cell receptor (beta chain) sequence. The library labeled individual cDNA molecules by adding unique molecular identifiers to them. TCRdb re-analysed the RACE reads in MiXCR, keeping a single row per CDR3 protein. The sample includes more than 90,000 distinct CDR3 sequences, about 10% seen only once; the top ten take 2.2%. This specimen belongs to a study of human T cells and chemical hapten exposure. The CDR3 runs to 12 residues. Trimming left V 2 bases short and J 4 bases short, with 7 bases between. The germline gives CDR1 SQVTM, CDR2 ANQGSEA. Time point: patch test 1, 2 weeks after DPC sensitization. Treatment meaning: therapeutic diphenylcyclopropenone sensitization with weekly scalp DPC.

This receptor was taken from a man aged 35 to 55 with alopecia areata. Some clones in this sample may be carry-over from other donors' samples. The sequencing used whole blood, collected in connection with sensitization to the hapten diphenylcyclopropenone (DPC). The chain carries TRBV29-1 and TRBJ2-3, with D unclear. In DNA, the CDR3 is TGCAGCGTTGAAACTGTAGCAGATACGCAGTATTTT. Protein sequence: CSVETVADTQYF.